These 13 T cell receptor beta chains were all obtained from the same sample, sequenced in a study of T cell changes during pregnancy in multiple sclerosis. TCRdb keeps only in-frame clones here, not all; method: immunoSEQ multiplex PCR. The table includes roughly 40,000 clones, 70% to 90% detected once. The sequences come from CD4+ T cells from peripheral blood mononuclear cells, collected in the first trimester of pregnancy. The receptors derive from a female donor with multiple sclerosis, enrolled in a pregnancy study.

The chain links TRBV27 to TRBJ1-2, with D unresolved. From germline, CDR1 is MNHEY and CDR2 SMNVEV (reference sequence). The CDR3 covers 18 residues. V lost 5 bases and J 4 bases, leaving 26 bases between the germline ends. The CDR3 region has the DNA TGTGCCAGCAGTCCAAAAGACCTCACAGTAATTTTTGGCTATGGCTACACCTTC. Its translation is CASSPKDLTVIFGYGYTF.

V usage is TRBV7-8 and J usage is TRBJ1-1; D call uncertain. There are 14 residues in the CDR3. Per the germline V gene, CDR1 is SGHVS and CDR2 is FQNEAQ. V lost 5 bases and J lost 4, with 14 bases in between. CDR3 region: CASSPLMPGTEAFF. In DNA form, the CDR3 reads TGTGCCAGCAGCCCACTAATGCCGGGCACTGAAGCTTTCTTT.

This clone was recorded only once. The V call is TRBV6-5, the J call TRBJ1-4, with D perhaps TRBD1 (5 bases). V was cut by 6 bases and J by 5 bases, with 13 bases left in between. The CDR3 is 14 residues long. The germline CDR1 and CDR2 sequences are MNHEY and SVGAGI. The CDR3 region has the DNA TGTGCCAGCAGCATACAGGAGGGGAATGAAAAACTGTTTTTT. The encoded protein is CASSIQEGNEKLFF.

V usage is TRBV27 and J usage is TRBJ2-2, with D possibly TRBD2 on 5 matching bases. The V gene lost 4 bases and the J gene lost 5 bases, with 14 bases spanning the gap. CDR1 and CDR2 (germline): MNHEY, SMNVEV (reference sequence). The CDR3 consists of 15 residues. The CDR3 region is CASSSRGWKTGELFF. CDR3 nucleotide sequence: TGTGCCAGCAGTTCTCGAGGGTGGAAAACCGGGGAGCTGTTTTTT.

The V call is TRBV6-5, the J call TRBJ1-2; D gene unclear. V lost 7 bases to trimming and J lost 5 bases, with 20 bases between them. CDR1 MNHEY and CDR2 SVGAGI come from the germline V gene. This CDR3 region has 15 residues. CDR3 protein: CASTDAARESYGYTF. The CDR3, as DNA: TGTGCCAGCACCGACGCGGCAAGAGAGAGTTATGGCTACACCTTC.

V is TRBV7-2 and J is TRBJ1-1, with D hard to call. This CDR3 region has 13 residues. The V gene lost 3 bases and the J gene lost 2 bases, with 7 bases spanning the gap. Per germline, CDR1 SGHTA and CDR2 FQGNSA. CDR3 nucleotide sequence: TGTGCCAGCAGCTTTACCGGTAACACTGAAGCTTTCTTT. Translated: CASSFTGNTEAFF.

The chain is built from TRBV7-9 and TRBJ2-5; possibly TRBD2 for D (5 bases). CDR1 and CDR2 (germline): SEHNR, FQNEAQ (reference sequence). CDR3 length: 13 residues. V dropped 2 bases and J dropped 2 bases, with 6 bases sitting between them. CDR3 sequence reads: CASSLWEQETQYF. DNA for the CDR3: TGTGCCAGCAGCTTATGGGAGCAAGAGACCCAGTACTTC.

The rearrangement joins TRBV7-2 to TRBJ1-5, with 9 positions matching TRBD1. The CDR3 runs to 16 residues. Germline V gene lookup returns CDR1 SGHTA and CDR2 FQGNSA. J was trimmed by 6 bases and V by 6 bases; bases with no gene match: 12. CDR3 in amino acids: CASSPYPTGGTQPQHF. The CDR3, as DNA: TGTGCCAGCAGTCCATACCCGACAGGGGGTACTCAGCCCCAGCATTTT. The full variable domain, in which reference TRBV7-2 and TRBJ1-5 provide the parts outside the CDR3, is GAGVSQSPSNKVTEKGKDVELRCDPISGHTALYWYRQSLGQGLEFLIYFQGNSAPDKSGLPSDRFSAERTGGSVSTLTIQRTQQEDSAVYLCASSPYPTGGTQPQHFGDGTRLSIL.

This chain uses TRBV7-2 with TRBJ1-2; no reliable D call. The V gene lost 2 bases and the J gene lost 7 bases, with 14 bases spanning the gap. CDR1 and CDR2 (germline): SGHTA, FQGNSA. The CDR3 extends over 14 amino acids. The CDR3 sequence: CASSLNSGKGGYTF. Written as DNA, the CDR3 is TGTGCCAGCAGCTTAAACTCGGGGAAGGGTGGCTACACCTTC.

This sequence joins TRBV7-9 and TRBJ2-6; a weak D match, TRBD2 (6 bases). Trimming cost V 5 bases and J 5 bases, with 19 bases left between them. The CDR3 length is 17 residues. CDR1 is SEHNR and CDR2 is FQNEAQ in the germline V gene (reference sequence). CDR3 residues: CASSKGGARGWANVLTF. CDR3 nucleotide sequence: TGTGCCAGCAGCAAGGGAGGAGCGAGGGGTTGGGCCAACGTCCTGACTTTC.

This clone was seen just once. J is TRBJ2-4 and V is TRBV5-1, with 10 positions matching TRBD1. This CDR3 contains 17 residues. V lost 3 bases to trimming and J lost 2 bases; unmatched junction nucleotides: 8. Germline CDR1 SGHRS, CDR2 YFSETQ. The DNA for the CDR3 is TGCGCCAGCAGCTGGCGGACAGGGGGTCTGACCAAAAACATTCAGTACTTC. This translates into CASSWRTGGLTKNIQYF.

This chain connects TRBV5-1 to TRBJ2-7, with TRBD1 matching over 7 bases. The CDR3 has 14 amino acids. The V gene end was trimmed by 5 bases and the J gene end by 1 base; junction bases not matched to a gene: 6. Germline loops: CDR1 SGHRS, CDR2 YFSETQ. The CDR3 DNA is TGCGCCAGCAGAAGGGGGCAGGGGTCCTACGAGCAGTACTTC. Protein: CASRRGQGSYEQYF.

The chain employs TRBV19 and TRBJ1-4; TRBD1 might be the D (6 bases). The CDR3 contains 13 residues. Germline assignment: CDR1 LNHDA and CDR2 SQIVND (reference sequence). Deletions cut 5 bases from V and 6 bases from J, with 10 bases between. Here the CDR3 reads CASSPNRDEKLFF. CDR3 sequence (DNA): TGTGCCAGTAGTCCTAACAGGGATGAAAAACTGTTTTTT.